This T cell receptor (beta chain) was retrieved from a study of blood T cell repertoires in COVID-19. The overall study: Spain, Italy and the United States supplied samples that represented acute and convalescent COVID-19. The cDNA or gDNA used as material had been derived from T cells, B-cell-depleted T cells, or PBMCs.

Adults between roughly 18 and 95 years of age took part from some 25 US areas. The recovered donors of Cohort 3 showed two negative PCRs, clearance, or symptom resolution. This clone was observed many times. Assay used: immunoSEQ multiplex PCR; TCRdb lists only in-frame clones, some missing. The sample consists of 95,000 to 150,000 clones, 84% of them appearing once. Germline lookup yields CDR1 SGHTA and CDR2 FQGNSA. The ends were cut back, 3 bases at V and 9 bases at J, with 15 bases in the middle. The CDR3 sequence is 13 residues long. This sequence joins TRBV7-2 and TRBJ2-7, with D tentatively TRBD2 (5 bases). This sequence was found in a woman in her 30s who had recovered from COVID-19. The specimen sequenced was PBMCs or T cells enriched from blood (not recorded which). The DNA for the CDR3 is TGTGCCAGCAGCTTGGGAGCTAAGGGCAGGCAGTACTTC. Encoded protein: CASSLGAKGRQYF.